Presented here are 9 T cell receptor beta chains from one specimen sequenced in a study of shared clonotypes between healthy human individuals (dated by TCRdb to 2018 to 2021). Receptor libraries were prepared by the immunoSEQ multiplex PCR assay. TCRdb holds this immuneACCESS table with in-frame rearrangements only. Some clones are missing; in checked studies, unresolved V genes explain under half, and the rest has no known cause. This sample comprises over a million clones, roughly 96% of them detected only once. The top ten constitute over 1% of the sample. Sequencing was done on a sample of naive CD4+ T cells sorted from blood. What this sample's cell subset or site label stands for: CD45RA+ positively selected. The receptors stem from a man in his thirties or forties in good health.

The chain couples TRBV5-1 to TRBJ1-2; 10 bases are shared with TRBD1. CDR1 is SGHRS, CDR2 YFSETQ, per germline. The J segment lost 7 bases and the V segment lost 0 bases, leaving 3 bases of the junction unmatched. This CDR3 is built from 14 residues. The CDR3 spells CASSLAGTGAGYTF. CDR3 coding DNA: TGCGCCAGCAGCTTGGCTGGGACAGGGGCTGGCTACACCTTC.

The rearrangement joins TRBV29-1 to TRBJ2-1; D is perhaps TRBD2 (5 bases). CDR3 length equals 13 residues. V lost 7 bases and J 1 base, leaving 11 bases between the germline ends. The germline CDR1 and CDR2 sequences are SQVTM and ANQGSEA. CDR3 bases: TGCAGCGCTCGGGGTACTTCCTACAATGAGCAGTTCTTC. Protein: CSARGTSYNEQFF.

V is TRBV5-1 and J is TRBJ1-1; D is uncertain. This CDR3 is built from 13 residues. V was pared by 4 bases and J by 5 bases, with 12 bases between. The V gene's germline CDR1 is SGHRS and CDR2 YFSETQ. DNA for the CDR3: TGCGCCAGCAGCAAACAGAAAGGGACTGAAGCTTTCTTT. It encodes CASSKQKGTEAFF.

This chain joins TRBV11-2 and TRBJ2-4, with D maybe TRBD2 (6 bases). Germline V gene sequence: CDR1 SGHAT, CDR2 FQNNGV. V lost 5 bases, J lost 0 bases, and 11 bases lay in between. This CDR3 region has 15 residues. This CDR3 reads CASSRLGLAKNIQYF. Here the CDR3 DNA reads TGTGCCAGCAGCCGACTAGGACTAGCCAAAAACATTCAGTACTTC.

J is TRBJ2-5 and V is TRBV18; D is uncertain. The CDR3 contains 15 residues. Germline assignment: CDR1 KGHSH and CDR2 LQKENI. The V end was cut by 2 bases, the J end by 5 bases, with 15 bases between. The CDR3 spells CASSPMGSVLETQYF. DNA for the CDR3: TGTGCCAGCTCACCAATGGGATCCGTGCTGGAGACCCAGTACTTC.

This sequence joins TRBV18 and TRBJ2-1, with TRBD2 identical over 10 bases. Germline trimming cut 3 bases from V and 4 bases from J; bases unmatched to any gene: 3. The germline CDR1 and CDR2 sequences are KGHSH and LQKENI. The length of the CDR3 is 15 residues. CDR3 protein: CASSPSAGGYNEQFF. As DNA, the CDR3 is TGTGCCAGCTCACCGTCAGCGGGAGGGTACAATGAGCAGTTCTTC.

The chain uses TRBV27 and TRBJ2-2, with 9 nucleotides matching TRBD2. CDR1 is MNHEY, CDR2 SMNVEV, per germline (reference sequence). V lost 4 bases to trimming and J lost 3 bases; unmatched junction nucleotides: 6. The CDR3 has 16 amino acids. CDR3 nucleotides: TGTGCCAGCAGTTCTGGACTAGCGCACTACACCGGGGAGCTGTTTTTT. Translating it yields CASSSGLAHYTGELFF.

The V gene is TRBV4-2, the J gene TRBJ2-1; no definite D call. CDR3 length: 16 residues. CDR1 is LGHNA, CDR2 YNFKEQ, per germline. Trimming removed 1 base from V and 4 bases from J, with 14 bases in between. Here the CDR3 DNA reads TGTGCCAGCAGCCAAGTATCGACCGGGCAGTACAATGAGCAGTTCTTC. This translates into CASSQVSTGQYNEQFF.

The chain employs TRBV2 and TRBJ2-2; 9 bases map to TRBD2. This CDR3 region has 14 residues. With 5 bases clipped from V and 6 bases from J, the junction kept 4 bases outside the gene matches. The germline V gene encodes CDR1 SNHLY and CDR2 FYNNEI. In DNA form, the CDR3 reads TGTGCCAGCAGTTCGGGACTAGCCTCCGGGGAGCTGTTTTTT. Translation: CASSSGLASGELFF. Supplemented by reference TRBV2 and TRBJ2-2, the full variable domain reads EPEVTQTPSHQVTQMGQEVILRCVPISNHLYFYWYRQILGQKVEFLVSFYNNEISEKSEIFDDQFSVERPDGSNFTLKIRSTKLEDSAMYFCASSSGLASGELFFGEGSRLTVL.